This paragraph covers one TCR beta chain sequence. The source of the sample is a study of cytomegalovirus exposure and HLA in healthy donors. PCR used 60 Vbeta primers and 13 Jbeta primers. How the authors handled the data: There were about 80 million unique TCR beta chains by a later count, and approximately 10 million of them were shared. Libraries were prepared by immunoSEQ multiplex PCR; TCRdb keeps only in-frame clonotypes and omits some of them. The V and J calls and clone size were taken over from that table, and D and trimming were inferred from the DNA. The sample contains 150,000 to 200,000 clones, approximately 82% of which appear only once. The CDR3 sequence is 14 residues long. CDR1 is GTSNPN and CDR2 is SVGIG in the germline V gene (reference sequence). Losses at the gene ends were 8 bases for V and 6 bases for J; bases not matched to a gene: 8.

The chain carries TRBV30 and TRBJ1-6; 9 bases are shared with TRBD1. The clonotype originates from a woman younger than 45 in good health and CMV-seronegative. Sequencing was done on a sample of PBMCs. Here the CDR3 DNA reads TGTGCCCGGGGGGGGACAGGGTTTAATTCACCCCTCCACTTT. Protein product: CARGGTGFNSPLHF.